This TCR beta chain was identified during a study of blood T cell repertoires in COVID-19. As for the study in general: The United States, Italy and Spain provided the acute and convalescent COVID-19 samples. T cells, B-cell-depleted T cells, or PBMCs provided the cDNA or gDNA that served as material.

Germline-derived CDR1 and CDR2 are MGHRA and YSYEKL. This CDR3 region has 16 residues. V lost 0 bases, J lost 2 bases, and 4 bases stayed unmatched. In the authors' methods: Amplified reference gene primers provided the basis for estimating nucleated cell counts. The assay was immunoSEQ multiplex PCR, and TCRdb's table has in-frame clones only and misses some. V, J and clone size derive from that table, while D and trimming were established from the DNA sequence. The sample lists 220,000 or so clones; roughly 84% were seen once. The gene calls are TRBV4-1 and TRBJ1-5, with 7 bases fitting TRBD1. The clonotype was recovered from a woman in her fifties or sixties who had recovered from COVID-19. Sequenced: peripheral blood. The CDR3 nucleotides are TGCGCCAGCAGCCAAGAGACAGGGCTGGGCAATCAGCCCCAGCATTTT. Encoded protein: CASSQETGLGNQPQHF.